The 26 T cell receptor beta chains reported below all come from one sample, sequenced in a study of T cells after yellow fever vaccination. TCRdb processed the 5' RACE reads anew with MiXCR; each CDR3 protein has one entry. Among more than 20,000 distinct CDR3 sequences listed, 5.5% were seen once. The sequencing here drew on PBMCs, either bulk or a sorted T-cell subset (CD4+, CD8+, memory, or dextramer-sorted; not recorded which), taken 15 days after the yellow fever booster vaccination. Every receptor here comes from a man in his thirties or forties who received the YFV17D yellow fever vaccine.

This clonotype was observed at least ten times. The chain combines TRBV15 with TRBJ1-1; D call uncertain. The V end was cut by 2 bases, the J end by 5 bases, with 12 bases between. In germline, CDR1 is LNHNV, CDR2 YYDKDF (reference sequence). The CDR3 has 14 amino acids. The CDR3 reads CATSRNSGGTEAFF. CDR3 nucleotides: TGTGCCACCAGCAGAAATTCAGGAGGAACTGAAGCTTTCTTT.

This clonotype was detected many times. The V and J genes are TRBV30 and TRBJ2-7; D is uncertain. This CDR3 has 12 amino acids. Trimming pared 0 bases from V and 5 bases from J, leaving 8 bases between. Germline lookup yields CDR1 GTSNPN and CDR2 SVGIG (reference sequence). The DNA for the CDR3 is TGTGCCTGGAGTGTGGGTAATCACGAGCAGTACTTC. This encodes CAWSVGNHEQYF.

This clonotype has ten or more counts. V usage is TRBV3-1 and J usage is TRBJ1-4; unclear D gene. V was clipped by 0 bases and J by 7 bases, with 15 bases between them. Per germline, CDR1 LGHDT and CDR2 YNNKEL (reference sequence). CDR3 length: 16 residues. Here the CDR3 DNA reads TGTGCCAGCAGCCAAGATCTTGACACCGGGAGTGAAAAACTGTTTTTT. As protein: CASSQDLDTGSEKLFF.

This clonotype was counted at least ten times. The chain recombines TRBV12-3 or TRBV12-4 with TRBJ2-5; TRBD2 agrees at 10 bases. The CDR3 is 13 residues long. V was pared by 7 bases and J by 9 bases, with 8 bases of the junction left unmatched. CDR3 sequence: CASTQREGSSQYF. The CDR3 DNA sequence: TGTGCCAGCACCCAGCGGGAGGGTAGTTCCCAGTACTTC.

Ten or more counts support this clonotype. The chain couples TRBV12-3 or TRBV12-4 to TRBJ2-6; the D gene could be TRBD1 or TRBD2 (5 bases each). Trimming removed 6 bases at V and 4 bases at J, with 10 bases between. This CDR3 is built from 14 residues. The chain's CDR3 is CASRLGTGANVLTF. The CDR3 region has the DNA TGTGCCAGCAGGCTCGGGACCGGGGCCAACGTCCTGACTTTC.

There are many counts of this clonotype. V usage is TRBV6-5 and J usage is TRBJ1-1, with D perhaps matching TRBD1 (6 bases). Germline V gives CDR1 MNHEY, CDR2 SVGAGI. The CDR3 extends over 15 amino acids. Trimming removed 6 bases at V and 4 bases at J, with 18 bases between. The CDR3 DNA is TGTGCCAGCAGCCTGGGGGGGGGCTGGGGCACTGAAGCTTTCTTT. Amino acid sequence: CASSLGGGWGTEAFF.

This clonotype was picked up many times. CDR3 loop: CASSLENSGYNEQYF. CDR3 in DNA: TGCGCCAGCAGCTTGGAGAATAGCGGTTACAACGAGCAGTACTTC. The chain uses TRBV5-1 and TRBJ2-7, with D possibly matching TRBD2 (6 bases). This CDR3 region has 15 residues. V lost 0 bases to trimming and J lost 5 bases, with 15 bases between them. The germline CDR1 and CDR2 sequences are SGHRS and YFSETQ.

This clonotype was found many times. The chain joins TRBV5-6 to TRBJ2-1, with 7 bases aligning to TRBD2. There are 15 residues in the CDR3. CDR1 SGHDT and CDR2 YYEEEE come from the germline V gene. The V and J ends lost 2 bases and 10 bases, in that order; junction bases with no gene match: 12. The CDR3 protein is CASSFFEGGPGEQFF. CDR3 in DNA: TGTGCCAGCAGCTTCTTCGAGGGAGGGCCGGGGGAGCAGTTCTTC.

Many counts were recorded for this clonotype. The chain combines TRBV13 with TRBJ2-3; no reliable D call. Trimming left V 5 bases short and J 2 bases short, with 17 bases between. CDR3 length: 16 amino acids. From germline, CDR1 is PRHDT and CDR2 FYEKMQ (reference sequence). CDR3 bases: TGTGCCAGCAGCGAGAGTTATTACGCTTCCACAGATACGCAGTATTTT. Encoded protein: CASSESYYASTDTQYF.

Many counts were recorded for this clonotype. The V and J genes are TRBV20-1 and TRBJ1-1; TRBD1 might be the D (5 bases). Trimming took 6 bases from V and 1 from J, leaving 15 bases between them. Per the germline V gene, CDR1 is DFQATT and CDR2 is SNEGSKA (reference sequence). The length of the CDR3 is 14 residues. CDR3 nucleotides: TGCAGTGCCCACCGAGGGGCCGCGAACACTGAAGCTTTCTTT. It specifies CSAHRGAANTEAFF.

The chain joins TRBV19 to TRBJ2-7; D possibly matches TRBD1 or TRBD2 (5 bases each). The CDR3 runs 15 residues. V dropped 7 bases and J dropped 2 bases, with 18 bases sitting between them. Germline V gene data show CDR1 as LNHDA and CDR2 as SQIVND (reference sequence). CDR3 in amino acids: CASTNLRDGTYEQYF. As DNA, the CDR3 is TGTGCCAGTACCAATCTCCGGGACGGGACCTACGAGCAGTACTTC.

This clonotype has just a few counts. The chain couples TRBV20-1 to TRBJ2-1; tentatively, D is TRBD2 (6 bases). This CDR3 is 16 amino acids long. V was clipped by 3 bases and J by 6 bases, with 21 bases between them. Germline V CDR1 and CDR2: DFQATT, SNEGSKA (reference sequence). CDR3: CSARPFEAGSANEQFF. The CDR3 DNA reads as TGCAGTGCTAGGCCATTCGAGGCGGGATCGGCCAATGAGCAGTTCTTC.

About this clonotype itself: A much larger clone is a single base away; this may be a read error. The rearrangement uses TRBV20-1 and TRBJ2-1; 14 positions match TRBD2. The CDR3 runs 15 residues. CDR1 is DFQATT and CDR2 is SNEGSKA in the germline V gene (reference sequence). The V gene end was trimmed by 2 bases and the J gene end by 9 bases; junction bases not matched to a gene: 6. CDR3 amino acids: CSARRLGLAGVEQFF. CDR3 in DNA: TGCAGTGCTAGAAGGCTGGGACTAGCGGGAGTTGAGCAGTTCTTC.

This clonotype has at least ten counts. This chain uses TRBV18 with TRBJ2-1, with TRBD1 matching over 7 bases. Germline assignment: CDR1 KGHSH and CDR2 LQKENI. The J segment lost 5 bases and the V segment lost 5 bases, leaving 3 bases of the junction unmatched. The CDR3 totals 13 residues. CDR3 in amino acids: CASSTGTDNEQFF. CDR3 nucleotide sequence: TGTGCCAGCTCAACGGGGACAGACAATGAGCAGTTCTTC.

This clonotype occurred many times. V gene TRBV7-6 combines with J gene TRBJ2-1; D is uncertain. The germline V and J ends were trimmed by 5 bases and 9 bases, with 11 bases remaining between them. Germline V lookup: CDR1 SGHVS, CDR2 FNYEAQ. CDR3 length: 12 residues. CDR3 sequence (DNA): TGTGCCAGCAGCCCTGGGGTGGGTGAGCAGTTCTTC. It encodes CASSPGVGEQFF.

This clonotype appeared a single time. The J gene is TRBJ2-5, the V gene TRBV12-3 or TRBV12-4; 7 nucleotides agree with TRBD2. CDR3 length equals 14 residues. Trimming took 6 bases from V and 5 from J; bases not matched to a gene: 9. This CDR3 is CASSSRGSEETQYF. Written as DNA, the CDR3 is TGTGCCAGCAGCAGTCGCGGGAGCGAGGAGACCCAGTACTTC.

In its sample, this clonotype is medium-sized. The chain joins TRBV19 to TRBJ2-2; 7 nucleotides align to TRBD1. Germline trimming cut 5 bases from V and 6 bases from J; bases unmatched to any gene: 6. The CDR3 is made up of 14 amino acids. Per germline, CDR1 LNHDA and CDR2 SQIVND (reference sequence). The CDR3 bases are TGTGCCAGTAGTCCCGGACAGGTCGCCGGGGAGCTGTTTTTT. Its translation is CASSPGQVAGELFF.

This clonotype has at least ten counts. The V and J genes are TRBV19 and TRBJ2-1, with D possibly TRBD2 on 6 matching bases. The V end was cut by 5 bases, the J end by 4 bases, with 12 bases between. Germline loops: CDR1 LNHDA, CDR2 SQIVND (reference sequence). The CDR3 spans 14 residues. This CDR3 reads CASSFGGTYNEQFF. DNA of the CDR3: TGTGCCAGTAGTTTTGGCGGGACTTACAATGAGCAGTTCTTC.

Ten or more counts support this clonotype. For the CDR3, the DNA is TGTGCCAGCAGCTCCCTCTTATCCACCGGGGAGCTGTTTTTT. Translated, it gives CASSSLLSTGELFF. The gene calls are TRBV7-2 and TRBJ2-2; the D is unclear. Germline CDR1 SGHTA, CDR2 FQGNSA. Between the trimmed V and J ends, which lost 4 bases and 4 bases, there was a span of 10 bases. The CDR3 is 14 residues long.

This clonotype showed up many times. The chain employs TRBV30 and TRBJ2-1, with 14 bases identical to TRBD2. Per the germline V gene, CDR1 is GTSNPN and CDR2 is SVGIG (reference sequence). V lost 2 bases to trimming and J lost 7 bases; unmatched junction nucleotides: 4. The CDR3 length is 15 residues. CDR3 region: CAWSSGLAGGNEQFF. CDR3 DNA sequence: TGTGCCTGGAGTTCCGGACTAGCGGGAGGAAATGAGCAGTTCTTC. The full variable domain, with the rest looked up from reference TRBV30 and TRBJ2-1, is SQTIHQWPATLVQPVGSPLSLECTVEGTSNPNLYWYRQAAGRGLQLLFYSVGIGQISSEVPQNLSASRPQDRQFILSSKKLLLSDSGFYLCAWSSGLAGGNEQFFGPGTRLTVL.

This clonotype occurred many times. The chain employs TRBV2 and TRBJ1-3, with D maybe TRBD1 (6 bases). Germline V gene data show CDR1 as SNHLY and CDR2 as FYNNEI. CDR3 length: 14 residues. The V end was cut by 3 bases, the J end by 5 bases, with 11 bases between. This CDR3 is CASSDGGLRNTIYF. CDR3 in DNA: TGTGCCAGCAGTGACGGGGGGCTGAGAAACACCATATATTTT. Filled out from reference TRBV2 and TRBJ1-3, the complete variable domain reads EPEVTQTPSHQVTQMGQEVILRCVPISNHLYFYWYRQILGQKVEFLVSFYNNEISEKSEIFDDQFSVERPDGSNFTLKIRSTKLEDSAMYFCASSDGGLRNTIYFGEGSWLTVV.

This clonotype was seen many times. In DNA form, the CDR3 reads TGTGCCACCAGTAGAGCGGGAAACGATGAGCAGTTCTTC. Encoded protein: CATSRAGNDEQFF. V usage is TRBV24-1 and J usage is TRBJ2-1; TRBD2 matches at 7 bases. J was trimmed by 8 bases and V by 6 bases; bases with no gene match: 6. Germline-derived CDR1 and CDR2 are KGHDR and SFDVKD. The CDR3 has 13 amino acids.

This clonotype was counted ten times or more. The chain is built from TRBV12-3 or TRBV12-4 and TRBJ1-5, with a possible D match to TRBD1 (5 bases). Trimming removed 5 bases from V and 0 bases from J, with 11 bases in between. The length of the CDR3 is 15 residues. The CDR3 sequence: CASSRGPYSNQPQHF. Here the CDR3 DNA reads TGTGCCAGCAGTCGGGGCCCATATAGCAATCAGCCCCAGCATTTT.

This clonotype was found many times. The rearrangement joins TRBV12-3 or TRBV12-4 to TRBJ1-5; 7 bases are shared with TRBD1. With V trimmed by 1 base and J by 7 bases, 1 base remained unmatched. The CDR3 is 13 amino acids. CDR3 nucleotides: TGTGCCAGCAGTTTAGAGGGGGCCCAGCCCCAGCATTTT. It specifies CASSLEGAQPQHF.

This clonotype showed up many times. The chain joins TRBV4-3 to TRBJ2-7; D uncertain. The V end was cut by 4 bases, the J end by 3 bases, with 13 bases between. CDR1 is LGHNA and CDR2 is YSLEER in the germline V gene. The CDR3 runs 14 residues. The CDR3 region has the DNA TGCGCCAGCAGCCGTGGGGTCCCCGGCTACGAGCAGTACTTC. Amino acids: CASSRGVPGYEQYF.

There are a few counts of this clonotype. The V call is TRBV4-2, the J call TRBJ2-5, with 8 bases fitting TRBD1. The CDR3 extends over 16 amino acids. Germline loops: CDR1 LGHNA, CDR2 YNFKEQ. Unmatched junction bases numbered 11, after V lost 4 bases and J lost 4 bases. DNA for the CDR3: TGTGCCAGCAGCCCCCAGGTAATGGGACAGGCAGAGACCCAGTACTTC. It specifies CASSPQVMGQAETQYF.